A selection of T cell receptor beta chains follows, all from one sample in a study of tumor and adjacent non-tumor tissue in lung cancer. TCRdb re-called the multiplex PCR reads with MiXCR, one entry per CDR3 protein. The sample records 100,000 to 150,000 distinct CDR3 sequences, 66% being singletons. Sequencing was performed on lung tumor tissue. The receptors stem from a young man with non-small cell lung cancer. CDR3s leave out the opening cysteine and the closing phenylalanine or tryptophan. Some rows mark clone size as missing; the rest say once, few, many or name a class of expanded clone.

many	13	TRBV5-5	TRBJ1-2	ASSLDPRGNYGYT
many	11	TRBV4-1	TRBJ2-3	ASSPLGPVTQY
NA	12	TRBV20-1	TRBJ2-1	SARDLGGFNEQF
NA	17	TRBV11-2	TRBJ1-4	ASSLVGRSIGASNEQLF
NA	11	TRBV4-1	TRBJ2-3	ASTLGISDTQY
NA	11	TRBV2	TRBJ2-3	ASSDSGVDTQY
many	10	TRBV6-6	TRBJ2-3	ASSQQPDTQY
many	14	TRBV4-3	TRBJ2-1	ASSQDHRGQSNEQF
once	12	TRBV14	TRBJ1-2	ASSHGQGGYGHT
NA	12	TRBV10-3	TRBJ2-2	AIAGHGGTGELF
many	11	TRBV7-2	TRBJ2-3	ASSLGVWDTQY
NA	12	TRBV4-3	TRBJ2-1	TSSHQTSYYEQF
NA	12	TRBV20-1	TRBJ2-7	SAREDSSSYGQY
NA	13	TRBV29-1	TRBJ1-2	SVDVTGAILGGYT
NA	13	TRBV20-1	TRBJ1-5	SASTSGGSNQPHH
many	14	TRBV7-9	TRBJ2-1	ASSTGTSGLGDEQF
NA	14	TRBV7-8	TRBJ2-7	ANSSPLAGGPIEQY
NA	12	TRBV11-2	TRBJ2-2	ASAPSVNTRELF
NA	10	TRBV29-1	TRBJ1-4	NVDVRIEKLF
many	10	TRBV20-1	TRBJ1-5	SASDRGLAQH
NA	14	TRBV5-5	TRBJ1-3	VSSLRRTHSGNTIY
NA	11	TRBV11-2	TRBJ1-1	TSSLAGRTEAF
NA	11	TRBV24-1	TRBJ2-1	ATSYTGSLEQF
NA	15	TRBV11-2	TRBJ2-1	VSSLLNWERVHNEQF
many	14	TRBV5-5	TRBJ2-3	ASSLGTVTLRDTQY
once	11	TRBV29-1	TRBJ2-7	SITGRLTYEQY
NA	15	TRBV6-6	TRBJ1-4	ASNYPMTGGANEKLF
NA	14	TRBV4-1	TRBJ2-7	ASSQDFAHTTYEQY
NA	11	TRBV20-1	TRBJ2-7	SVRVPSSYEQY
NA	12	TRBV7-3	TRBJ2-3	ASGLSTATDTQY
NA	14	TRBV4-3	TRBJ1-4	ASSHEGTGRNEKLF
NA	13	TRBV10-3	TRBJ1-2	AISDSEQGLYCYT
NA	17	TRBV6-2/TRBV6-3	TRBJ2-2	ASSTDGLAGGENTGKLF
NA	11	TRBV7-8	TRBJ2-7	ASSLSVGYERY
NA	14	TRBV6-6	TRBJ1-3	TSSLAPQGAGNIIY
NA	10	TRBV29-1	TRBJ2-3	SGGVDTDTQY
NA	14	TRBV5-4	TRBJ2-2	ANSPGLARNTGELF
NA	14	TRBV6-2/TRBV6-3	TRBJ2-2	ASSRPQGGYTEELF
many	11	TRBV30	TRBJ2-5	AWSQREPETQY
many	14	TRBV5-4	TRBJ2-7	ASSLEGTSGSYEQY
many	13	TRBV5-5	TRBJ1-1	ASNPTTAPREEAF
NA	12	TRBV19	TRBJ1-2	ASSTDRGLIGYT
NA	14	TRBV11-2	TRBJ1-5	ASSLGSGTGVQPHH
many	11	TRBV6-1	TRBJ2-3	ASSDRGTDTQY
many	8	TRBV7-8	TRBJ2-5	ASGQETQY
once	13	TRBV12-3/TRBV12-4	TRBJ2-1	ASSRTSGGGYEHF
NA	12	TRBV13	TRBJ1-1	ASSQLQGNTEAF
many	11	TRBV6-1	TRBJ2-1	ASLRNSYNEQF
NA	13	TRBV6-2/TRBV6-3	TRBJ2-1	AGSYYSRGGLEQF
NA	14	TRBV11-2	TRBJ1-1	ASSHASGRGGIEVF
NA	13	TRBV20-1	TRBJ2-2	SAGDVAGDTGELF
NA	10	TRBV11-1	NA	ASNSGGGTQH
once	12	TRBV12-3/TRBV12-4	TRBJ2-7	ASSFSDGMAEQY
many	10	TRBV20-1	TRBJ2-3	SARETEVTQY
NA	11	TRBV6-5	TRBJ2-2	TRRRDGFGELF
NA	14	TRBV11-2	TRBJ2-1	ASSLLSGGAISKQF
many	12	TRBV7-8	TRBJ1-4	ASSQQRSNEKLF